This paragraph covers one T cell receptor (beta chain) sequence. Profiling relied on immunoSEQ multiplex PCR, and the TCRdb table lists in-frame clones only, not all of them. This table holds about 160,000 clones, 85% to 95% found once. Trimming removed 3 bases from V and 0 bases from J, with 6 bases in between. CDR1 SNHLY and CDR2 FYNNEI come from the germline V gene. The CDR3 is 13 amino acids. This entry comes from a study of control samples from healthy donors and cancer patients. The rearrangement uses TRBV2 and TRBJ2-7; D unclear. The sequenced material came from blood. This TCR was sampled from a woman aged 55-69 years in good health. CDR3 protein: CASSDSPSYEQYF. In DNA form, the CDR3 reads TGTGCCAGCAGTGACAGTCCCTCCTACGAGCAGTACTTC.